The 4 T cell receptor beta chains reported below all come from one sample, sequenced in a study of T cell repertoires in cytomegalovirus infection. Each CDR3 protein gets one entry after TCRdb re-called the reads with MiXCR. The table lists just under 550,000 distinct CDR3 sequences, around 27% of them singletons. Material: PBMCs. The receptor source for this set is a human donor in good health (CMV status not recorded). Some clones in this sample may be carry-over from other donors' samples.

This clonotype was recorded a few times. The rearrangement uses TRBV13 and TRBJ2-2, with 7 nucleotides matching TRBD2. The germline V gene encodes CDR1 PRHDT and CDR2 FYEKMQ (reference sequence). V dropped 5 bases and J dropped 7; count of bases not matched to a gene: 13. The CDR3 has 16 amino acids. CDR3 region: CASSRQNPLAFGELFF. CDR3 DNA: TGTGCCAGCAGCAGACAAAACCCACTAGCGTTCGGGGAGCTGTTTTTT.

The chain links TRBV5-1 to TRBJ2-7; the D gene is possibly TRBD2 (6 bases). This CDR3 is built from 16 residues. With 1 base removed from V and 6 bases from J, the gap between germline ends came to 20 bases. The germline CDR1 and CDR2 sequences are SGHRS and YFSETQ. This chain's CDR3 is CASSLQPGVLSVEQYF. The CDR3 DNA sequence: TGCGCCAGCAGCTTGCAGCCGGGAGTTCTATCTGTCGAGCAGTACTTC. The complete variable domain, with remaining parts taken from reference TRBV5-1 and TRBJ2-7, reads KAGVTQTPRYLIKTRGQQVTLSCSPISGHRSVSWYQQTPGQGLQFLFEYFSETQRNKGNFPGRFSGRQFSNSRSEMNVSTLELGDSALYLCASSLQPGVLSVEQYFGPGTRLTVT.

The chain has TRBV5-1 and TRBJ2-1, with a tentative D call TRBD1 (5 bases). Between the trimmed V and J ends, which lost 1 base and 6 bases, there was a span of 14 bases. CDR3 size: 15 residues. Germline V gene lookup returns CDR1 SGHRS and CDR2 YFSETQ. This CDR3 is CASSLTVVQGNEQFF. As DNA, the CDR3 is TGCGCCAGCAGCTTGACGGTAGTTCAGGGCAATGAGCAGTTCTTC.

This clonotype was found a few times. The chain is built from TRBV15 and TRBJ1-5; no firm D call. CDR1 is LNHNV, CDR2 YYDKDF, per germline (reference sequence). The V end was cut by 0 bases, the J end by 2 bases, with 8 bases between. This CDR3 is built from 15 residues. This CDR3 reads CATSRDREGNQPQHF. CDR3 bases: TGTGCCACCAGCAGAGATAGGGAGGGCAATCAGCCCCAGCATTTT.